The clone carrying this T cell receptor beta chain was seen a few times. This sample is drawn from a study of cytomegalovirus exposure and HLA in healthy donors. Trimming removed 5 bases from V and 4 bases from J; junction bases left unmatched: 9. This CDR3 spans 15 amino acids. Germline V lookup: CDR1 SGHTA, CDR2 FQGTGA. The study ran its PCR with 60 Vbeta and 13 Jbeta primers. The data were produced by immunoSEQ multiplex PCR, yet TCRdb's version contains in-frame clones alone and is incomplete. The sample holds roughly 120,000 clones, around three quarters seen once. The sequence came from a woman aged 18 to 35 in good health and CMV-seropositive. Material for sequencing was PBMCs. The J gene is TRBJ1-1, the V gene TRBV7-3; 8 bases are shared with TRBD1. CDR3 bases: TGTGCCAGCAGCCCCAGGACAGGGATCGGCACTGAAGCTTTCTTT. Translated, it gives CASSPRTGIGTEAFF.